The next 29 T cell receptor beta chains were all read from a single sample in a study of blood T cell repertoires in COVID-19. Data came from immunoSEQ multiplex PCR; TCRdb stores just in-frame clones and leaves some out. In the table there are 200,000 to 250,000 clones, roughly 79% of which are singletons. Sequenced material: peripheral blood. These receptors came from an elderly woman with COVID-19, enrolled during active disease.

The chain uses TRBV28 and TRBJ1-5; D possibly corresponds to TRBD1 (5 bases). With 3 bases removed from V and 6 bases from J, the gap between germline ends came to 21 bases. The CDR3 is 17 residues long. Germline CDR1 reads MDHEN; CDR2 reads SYDVKM. The CDR3 DNA is TGTGCCAGCAGTTTCGGGCCCCAGGGAGGCGGGAGTCAGCCCCAGCATTTT. It encodes CASSFGPQGGGSQPQHF. The variable domain in full, completed from reference TRBV28 and TRBJ1-5, reads DVKVTQSSRYLVKRTGEKVFLECVQDMDHENMFWYRQDPGLGLRLIYFSYDVKMKEKGDIPEGYSVSREKKERFSLILESASTNQTSMYLCASSFGPQGGGSQPQHFGDGTRLSIL.

This chain joins TRBV2 and TRBJ2-7; no firm D call. Deletions cut 5 bases from V and 4 bases from J, with 6 bases between. Germline V gives CDR1 SNHLY, CDR2 FYNNEI. The CDR3 totals 11 residues. CDR3 loop: CASSTLYEQYF. CDR3 sequence (DNA): TGTGCCAGCAGTACTTTATACGAGCAGTACTTC.

The chain uses TRBV9 and TRBJ1-1, with a weak D call TRBD1 (6 bases). The germline V and J ends were trimmed by 4 bases and 1 base, with 11 bases remaining between them. Germline V gives CDR1 SGDLS, CDR2 YYNGEE. The CDR3 extends over 14 amino acids. The CDR3 DNA follows: TGTGCCAGCAGCCCTCAGACAGGGAACACTGAAGCTTTCTTT. Its protein product is CASSPQTGNTEAFF.

The chain couples TRBV3-1 (or the pseudogene TRBV3-2) to TRBJ1-1; the match to TRBD1 covers 7 bases. The CDR3 runs 14 residues. In germline, CDR1 is LGHDT, CDR2 YNNKEL (reference sequence). Trimming at V came to 4 bases and at J to 2 bases, leaving 4 bases not matched to a gene. The CDR3 nucleotides read TGTGCCAGCAGCCCCGGACAGGCCAACACTGAAGCTTTCTTT. It yields the protein CASSPGQANTEAFF.

This clone appeared a single time. This sequence joins TRBV24-1 and TRBJ2-5; D uncertain. This CDR3 comprises 14 residues. Between the trimmed V and J ends, which lost 2 bases and 0 bases, there was a span of 6 bases. The germline gives CDR1 KGHDR, CDR2 SFDVKD. The CDR3 here is CATSDSPYQETQYF. As DNA, the CDR3 is TGTGCCACCAGTGATTCCCCGTACCAAGAGACCCAGTACTTC.

V gene TRBV4-3 combines with J gene TRBJ2-7, with 11 bases aligning to TRBD1. From germline, CDR1 is LGHNA and CDR2 YSLEER. The CDR3 has 17 residues. Unmatched junction bases numbered 5, after V lost 0 bases and J lost 1 base. In nucleotides, the CDR3 is TGCGCCAGCAGCCAAGAGCTGGGACAGGGGGGATCCTACGAGCAGTACTTC. Translating gives CASSQELGQGGSYEQYF.

This chain uses TRBV3-1 (or the pseudogene TRBV3-2) with TRBJ1-1; 7 bases are shared with TRBD1. Germline lookup yields CDR1 LGHDT and CDR2 YNNKEL (reference sequence). J was trimmed by 10 bases and V by 6 bases; bases with no gene match: 11. The CDR3 consists of 13 residues. Written as DNA, the CDR3 is TGTGCCAGCAGTCTCGACAGGGTGGGGGGAGCTTTCTTT. Protein: CASSLDRVGGAFF.

This chain uses TRBV2 with TRBJ1-1; D is unclear. Per germline, CDR1 SNHLY and CDR2 FYNNEI. The CDR3 is 13 amino acids. The V end was cut by 7 bases, the J end by 8 bases, with 17 bases between. In nucleotides, the CDR3 is TGTGCCAGCATTAACGACGGGGTGGAAGAAGCTTTCTTT. Protein sequence: CASINDGVEEAFF.

J is TRBJ1-2 and V is TRBV4-3; D unresolved. Trimming took 0 bases from V and 5 from J, leaving 13 bases between them. Per the germline V gene, CDR1 is LGHNA and CDR2 is YSLEER. This CDR3 is 15 amino acids long. The CDR3 DNA sequence: TGCGCCAGCAGCCAAGAGAGGAGGCTGACTTATGGCTACACCTTC. This gives the protein CASSQERRLTYGYTF.

The V gene is TRBV19, the J gene TRBJ1-2, with D maybe TRBD1 (6 bases). The CDR3 spans 16 residues. V lost 3 bases and J lost 0, with 14 bases in between. Germline V gene data show CDR1 as LNHDA and CDR2 as SQIVND (reference sequence). CDR3 in DNA: TGTGCCAGTAGTATCGGCAGGGGCGCAGCTAACTATGGCTACACCTTC. This gives the protein CASSIGRGAANYGYTF.

This chain uses TRBV5-4 with TRBJ1-6, with D possibly being TRBD1 (6 bases). Germline lookup yields CDR1 SGHNT and CDR2 YYREEE (reference sequence). V gave up 4 bases and J gave up 8 bases, with 19 bases separating them. This CDR3 contains 16 residues. CDR3 nucleotides: TGTGCCAGCAGCCCCCTAGGGGGGGCTGGGGATTCACCCCTCCACTTT. Translating gives CASSPLGGAGDSPLHF.

The table lists this clone with a few counts. Its ends do not fully match the called genes, so a read error is possible. The rearrangement joins TRBV6-5 to TRBJ1-1, with 7 bases identical to TRBD1. Germline CDR1 is MNHEY and CDR2 is SVGAGI. The CDR3 is made up of 14 amino acids. In DNA form, the CDR3 reads TGTGCCAGCAGTTGGAAACAGGGGAGATCTGAGGCTTTCTTT. Amino acids: CASSWKQGRSEAFF.

This clone appeared once. Other DNA sequences in the same sample also yield this CDR3. The J gene is TRBJ1-5, the V gene TRBV2, with 10 bases aligning to TRBD1. Germline CDR1 and CDR2: SNHLY and FYNNEI. The V and J ends lost 5 bases and 1 base, in that order; junction bases with no gene match: 2. The CDR3 is 15 amino acids. CDR3 amino acids: CASSPDRGSNQPQHF. The CDR3 DNA reads TGTGCCAGCAGTCCGGACAGGGGGAGCAATCAGCCCCAGCATTTT.

V is TRBV9 and J is TRBJ1-1; TRBD1 agrees at 7 bases. Unmatched junction bases numbered 11, after V lost 4 bases and J lost 8 bases. The CDR3 has 14 residues. Per the germline V gene, CDR1 is SGDLS and CDR2 is YYNGEE. The CDR3 reads CASSPRQGNFEAFF. The CDR3 bases are TGTGCCAGCAGCCCCCGACAGGGAAACTTCGAAGCTTTCTTT. Combining the CDR3 with reference TRBV9 and TRBJ1-1 gives the whole variable domain DSGVTQTPKHLITATGQRVTLRCSPRSGDLSVYWYQQSLDQGLQFLIQYYNGEERAKGNILERFSAQQFPDLHSELNLSSLELGDSALYFCASSPRQGNFEAFFGQGTRLTVV.

J is TRBJ1-1 and V is TRBV4-2; 8 positions agree with TRBD1. The CDR3 spans 16 residues. Trimming took 0 bases from V and 1 from J; bases not matched to a gene: 4. The germline gives CDR1 LGHNA, CDR2 YNFKEQ. The CDR3 bases are TGTGCCAGCAGCCAAGATGGACAGGGCCCGAACACTGAAGCTTTCTTT. Residues: CASSQDGQGPNTEAFF.

The V gene is TRBV18, the J gene TRBJ1-2, with 9 bases matching TRBD1. The CDR3 consists of 13 residues. J lost 7 bases, V lost 2 bases, and 2 bases had no gene match. CDR1 and CDR2 (germline): KGHSH, LQKENI. The CDR3 protein is CASSPNRGLGYTF. DNA of the CDR3: TGTGCCAGCTCACCAAACAGGGGGCTTGGCTACACCTTC. Full variable domain (outside the CDR3, taken from reference TRBV18 and TRBJ1-2): NAGVMQNPRHLVRRRGQEARLRCSPMKGHSHVYWYRQLPEEGLKFMVYLQKENIIDESGMPKERFSAEFPKEGPSILRIQQVVRGDSAAYFCASSPNRGLGYTFGSGTRLTVV.

This clone came up a few times. V and J are TRBV30 and TRBJ2-1, with a tentative D call TRBD2 (6 bases). Germline CDR1 GTSNPN, CDR2 SVGIG (reference sequence). The length of the CDR3 is 13 residues. V lost 2 bases, J lost 4 bases, and 9 bases lay in between. CDR3 sequence: CAWSSGLYNEQFF. The CDR3 DNA reads as TGTGCCTGGAGTTCGGGACTTTACAATGAGCAGTTCTTC.

This chain uses TRBV10-1 with TRBJ1-2, with 7 bases that match TRBD1. In germline, CDR1 is WNHNN, CDR2 SYGVQD (reference sequence). The CDR3 consists of 16 residues. The junction had 14 bases not matched to a gene; V was cut back by 3 bases and J by 7 bases. CDR3 DNA sequence: TGCGCCAGCAGTGAATCTCCGGGACAGCTTCTTGGTGGCTACACCTTC. It specifies CASSESPGQLLGGYTF.

This chain links TRBV7-9 with TRBJ1-1; D call uncertain. This CDR3 comprises 13 residues. Trimming stripped 0 bases from V and 5 bases from J, with 7 bases between. Germline CDR1 and CDR2: SEHNR and FQNEAQ (reference sequence). The CDR3 here is CASSLATGTEAFF. The CDR3 nucleotides read TGTGCCAGCAGCTTAGCGACCGGGACTGAAGCTTTCTTT.

The chain recombines TRBV5-1 with TRBJ2-7; 11 bases map to TRBD1. The CDR3 has 14 amino acids. The J segment lost 3 bases and the V segment lost 5 bases, leaving 4 bases of the junction unmatched. The germline V gene has CDR1 SGHRS and CDR2 YFSETQ. In DNA, the CDR3 is TGCGCCAGCAGAACCGGGACAGGGGGCTACGAGCAGTACTTC. Protein: CASRTGTGGYEQYF. The whole variable domain, filled in from reference TRBV5-1 and TRBJ2-7, reads KAGVTQTPRYLIKTRGQQVTLSCSPISGHRSVSWYQQTPGQGLQFLFEYFSETQRNKGNFPGRFSGRQFSNSRSEMNVSTLELGDSALYLCASRTGTGGYEQYFGPGTRLTVT.

This rearrangement joins TRBV28 to TRBJ2-3; 8 nucleotides align to TRBD1. Per germline, CDR1 MDHEN and CDR2 SYDVKM. The trim removed 6 bases at V and 3 bases at J, leaving 23 bases unmatched. The CDR3 has 20 residues. The CDR3 coding sequence is TGTGCCAGCAGCCCTCGACCCCAGGGGGCGAGAGTTGTCGGGACAGATACGCAGTATTTT. It specifies CASSPRPQGARVVGTDTQYF.

This chain uses TRBV19 with TRBJ1-2; D is perhaps TRBD1 (6 bases). The CDR3 contains 17 residues. The ends were cut back, 0 bases at V and 0 bases at J, with 14 bases in the middle. Germline CDR1 reads LNHDA; CDR2 reads SQIVND (reference sequence). The CDR3 nucleotides read TGTGCCAGTAGTATAGATGGCCCGGGGGGCGCTAACTATGGCTACACCTTC. It is translated as CASSIDGPGGANYGYTF.

The genes are TRBV7-9 and TRBJ1-5; 7 nucleotides agree with TRBD1. Per germline, CDR1 SEHNR and CDR2 FQNEAQ (reference sequence). J was trimmed by 4 bases and V by 5 bases; bases with no gene match: 2. CDR3 length equals 13 residues. The CDR3 DNA follows: TGTGCCAGCAGCCCGACAGGGAATCAGCCCCAGCATTTT. It yields the protein CASSPTGNQPQHF.

This sequence joins TRBV25-1 and TRBJ2-1, with D perhaps TRBD2 (5 bases). This CDR3 is built from 13 residues. V gave up 8 bases and J gave up 7 bases, with 15 bases separating them. Germline V lookup: CDR1 MGHDK, CDR2 SYGVNS. The CDR3: CASQYLSGNEQFF. The CDR3 region has the DNA TGTGCCAGCCAGTATCTGTCGGGGAATGAGCAGTTCTTC. The variable domain in full, completed from reference TRBV25-1 and TRBJ2-1, reads EADIYQTPRYLVIGTGKKITLECSQTMGHDKMYWYQQDPGMELHLIHYSYGVNSTEKGDLSSESTVSRIRTEHFPLTLESARPSHTSQYLCASQYLSGNEQFFGPGTRLTVL.

In the case of this clone: This CDR3 is also generated by other DNA sequences in the sample. The genes are TRBV5-1 and TRBJ1-3; D gene unclear. Between the trimmed V and J ends, which lost 0 bases and 0 bases, there was a span of 7 bases. This CDR3 is built from 15 residues. CDR1 and CDR2 (germline): SGHRS, YFSETQ. The chain's CDR3 is CASSLGGSSGNTIYF. The DNA of the CDR3 is TGCGCCAGCAGCTTGGGCGGGAGCTCTGGAAACACCATATATTTT.

The genes are TRBV3-1 (or the pseudogene TRBV3-2) and TRBJ2-7; 11 nucleotides align to TRBD2. Germline trimming cut 7 bases from V and 2 bases from J; bases unmatched to any gene: 7. Germline assignment: CDR1 LGHDT and CDR2 YNNKEL (reference sequence). The CDR3 loop spans 15 amino acids. As DNA, the CDR3 is TGTGCCAGCACCAGGGGACTAGCGGACCCCTACGAGCAGTACTTC. Its protein product is CASTRGLADPYEQYF.

The chain employs TRBV7-3 and TRBJ2-1; the D is unclear. V gave up 1 base and J gave up 7 bases, with 11 bases separating them. The length of the CDR3 is 14 residues. Germline assignment: CDR1 SGHTA and CDR2 FQGTGA. CDR3 nucleotide sequence: TGTGCCAGCAGCTTAAAAGGCACCGGGAATGAGCAGTTCTTC. Its protein is CASSLKGTGNEQFF.

The chain has TRBV13 and TRBJ2-1; 12 positions agree with TRBD2. Germline V lookup: CDR1 PRHDT, CDR2 FYEKMQ (reference sequence). This CDR3 is built from 18 residues. Trimming at V came to 5 bases and at J to 7 bases, leaving 15 bases not matched to a gene. The CDR3 spells CASSRTSGTMGFENEQFF. For the CDR3, the DNA is TGTGCCAGCAGCCGGACTAGCGGGACCATGGGGTTCGAAAATGAGCAGTTCTTC.

A remark on this clone: The junction and the germline gene differ at one end; a read error may be behind it. The chain has TRBV7-7 and TRBJ2-2; 9 bases are shared with TRBD2. In germline, CDR1 is SSHAT, CDR2 FNYEAQ (reference sequence). CDR3 length equals 15 residues. CDR3 amino acids: CASSLASGKSGELFF. Written as DNA, the CDR3 is TGTGCTAGCAGCTTAGCTAGCGGGAAGTCCGGGGAGCTGTTTTTT.